Listed below are T cell receptor beta chains from one sample, sequenced in a study of radiotherapy plus CTLA-4 blockade in lung cancer. This table comes from immunoSEQ multiplex PCR, and its TCRdb copy is limited to in-frame clones, with some not included. Of tens of thousands of clones listed, roughly four fifths are singletons. The sequenced sample was peripheral blood, obtained from a patient treated with radiotherapy plus ipilimumab. The receptors here all came from a human donor with non-small cell lung cancer whose response to radiotherapy plus ipilimumab could not be evaluated. CDR3s include the opening cysteine and the closing phenylalanine or tryptophan. The D gene is left open where the match is weak. Part of the rows lack a size; the others show once, few, many or a class for expanded clones.

TRBV11-2	TRBD2	NA	TRBJ2-7	TGTGCCAGCAGCCTCGGGACTATCTCCTACGAGCAGTACTTC	CASSLGTISYEQYF
TRBV30	NA	NA	TRBJ2-7	TGTGCCTGGAGAAGCCCCGGGGCCGGCAGGGGCGTTGGCCACGAGCAGTACTTC	CAWRSPGAGRGVGHEQYF
TRBV11-3	NA	NA	TRBJ2-3	TGTGCCAGCAGCTCGTGGAGAAGCACAGATACGCAGTATTTT	CASSSWRSTDTQYF
TRBV7-2	NA	once	TRBJ2-7	TGTGCCAGCGGGCGGACTCCCTACGAGCAGTACTTC	CASGRTPYEQYF
TRBV9	NA	few	TRBJ1-1	TGTGCCAGCAGCGTAGAAGAGGGACTGGAAGCTTTCTTT	CASSVEEGLEAFF
TRBV10-1	TRBD2	NA	TRBJ2-5	TGCGCCAGCTCGCGATGCCCGGGACTAGCGGGAGGAGTGGAGACCCAGTACTTC	CASSRCPGLAGGVETQYF
TRBV9	TRBD1	NA	TRBJ2-7	TGTGCCAGCAGCGCACAGGGGGCTGACGAGCAGTACTTC	CASSAQGADEQYF
TRBV7-9	TRBD1	NA	TRBJ1-2	TGTGCCAGCAGCTTATCTGGACAGGGTAACTATGGCTACACCTTC	CASSLSGQGNYGYTF
TRBV11-2	NA	NA	TRBJ2-7	TGTGCCAGCAGCTTAAACCTGGGAGTGGATCCGGGCGAGCAGTACTTC	CASSLNLGVDPGEQYF
TRBV28	NA	NA	TRBJ2-2	TGTGCCAGCAGTTTACCGGGGGTGAACACCGGGGAGCTGTTTTTT	CASSLPGVNTGELFF
TRBV2	NA	NA	TRBJ2-2	TGTGCCAGCAGTGCCCAGTCGTGGACCGGGGAGCTGTTTTTT	CASSAQSWTGELFF
TRBV18	TRBD1	NA	TRBJ1-5	TGTGCCAGCTCACCGCGGACAGGGTGGGATCAGCCCCAGCATTTT	CASSPRTGWDQPQHF
TRBV4-3	NA	medium-sized	TRBJ1-4	TGCGCCAGCAGCCAAGAGGACTTTCCAACTAATGAAAAACTGTTTTTT	CASSQEDFPTNEKLFF
TRBV18	NA	NA	TRBJ2-5	TGTGCCAGCTCACTCAACCAGGGCGAAGAGACCCAGTACTTC	CASSLNQGEETQYF
TRBV7-7	TRBD1	NA	TRBJ2-2	TGTGCCAGCAGCTCGACGACAGGGACGGCCGGGGAGCTGTTTTTT	CASSSTTGTAGELFF
TRBV18	TRBD2	NA	TRBJ2-7	TGTGCCAGCTCACCGGGGACTAGCGACTACGAGCAGTACTTC	CASSPGTSDYEQYF
TRBV27	NA	NA	TRBJ1-5	TGTGCCAGCAGCATATACAGGGCTAGCAATCAGCCCCAGCATTTT	CASSIYRASNQPQHF
TRBV6-5	NA	few	TRBJ1-3	TGTGCCAGCAGTTACGGGGCCGGGTTATCTGGAAACACCATATATTTT	CASSYGAGLSGNTIYF
TRBV29-1	NA	NA	TRBJ1-1	TGCAGCGTTGAAGGGGGCCGGACTGAAGCTTTCTTT	CSVEGGRTEAFF
TRBV5-1	TRBD2	NA	TRBJ2-3	TGCGCCAGCAGCTTGATTCCCAGCGGGACCACAGATACGCAGTATTTT	CASSLIPSGTTDTQYF
TRBV28	TRBD2	NA	TRBJ2-3	TGTGCCAGCAGTTTAGGGACTAGCACCACAGATACGCAGTATTTT	CASSLGTSTTDTQYF
TRBV4-2	NA	NA	TRBJ2-1	TGTGCCAGCAGCCAAGAAGGCGGCTCCTACAATGAGCAGTTCTTC	CASSQEGGSYNEQFF
TRBV6-6	TRBD1	few	TRBJ2-5	TGTGCCAGCAGTTACTTGGCAGGGGGCAGGGAGACCCAGTACTTC	CASSYLAGGRETQYF
TRBV9	NA	NA	TRBJ1-5	TGTGCCAGCAGCCCAGGGGCGGCCAATCAGCCCCAGCATTTT	CASSPGAANQPQHF
TRBV18	NA	few	TRBJ2-3	TGTGCCAGCTCACCGGGGACACTCACAGATACGCAGTATTTT	CASSPGTLTDTQYF
TRBV18	NA	NA	TRBJ2-7	TGTGCCAGCTCACCGGACAGATACGAGCAGTACTTC	CASSPDRYEQYF
TRBV12-5	NA	few	TRBJ1-1	TGTGCTAGTGGTTTGGACAGGAGGAACACTGAAGCTTTCTTT	CASGLDRRNTEAFF
TRBV28	TRBD1	NA	TRBJ1-4	TGTGCCAGCAGTTTAGGGGGGACAGGGAATGAAAAACTGTTTTTT	CASSLGGTGNEKLFF
TRBV5-1	NA	NA	TRBJ2-7	TGCGCCAGCAGCTTGGAGCCAGGGGACTACTCCTACGAGCAGTACTTC	CASSLEPGDYSYEQYF
TRBV2	TRBD1	NA	TRBJ1-1	TGTGCCAGCAGTCTACAGGGGGAGAACACTGAAGCTTTCTTT	CASSLQGENTEAFF
TRBV25-1	NA	NA	TRBJ2-2	TGTGCCAGCAGTGAACAGGGCTCCAGGGCCGGGGAGCTGTTTTTT	CASSEQGSRAGELFF
TRBV5-1	TRBD2	NA	TRBJ2-5	TGCGCCAGCAGCTTGTTCCTAGCGGTGGGGGGGCAGTACTTC	CASSLFLAVGGQYF
TRBV19	TRBD1	NA	TRBJ1-5	TGTGCCAGCCGGGGGACAGGCCGAAATCAGCCCCAGCATTTT	CASRGTGRNQPQHF
TRBV28	NA	NA	TRBJ1-2	TGTGCCAGCAGTTCGCCCCGGGGAGGCTATGGCTACACCTTC	CASSSPRGGYGYTF
TRBV28	TRBD2	few	TRBJ2-7	TGTGCCAGCAGCAGACTAGCGGGGGACTCCAAGCAGTACTTC	CASSRLAGDSKQYF
TRBV4-1	NA	NA	TRBJ2-5	TGCGCCAGCAGCCAAGTGGGAGGGGGGGTCCAAGAGACCCAGTACTTC	CASSQVGGGVQETQYF
TRBV25-1	NA	NA	TRBJ2-1	TGTGCCAGCAGCCACCCCAACCTAGCCAACCTGAGGCAGTTCTTC	CASSHPNLANLRQFF
TRBV7-9	TRBD2	NA	TRBJ2-3	TGTGCCAGCAGCTCACCCCGACTAGCGGGAGGGCCCACAGATACGCAGTATTTT	CASSSPRLAGGPTDTQYF
TRBV5-6	NA	NA	TRBJ1-3	TGTGCCAGCAGCCTCGACAGGATCTCTGGAAACACCATATATTTT	CASSLDRISGNTIYF
TRBV5-4	TRBD1	NA	TRBJ2-5	TGTGCCAGCAGCTCCCGGACAGGGGACGCGGAGACCCAGTACTTC	CASSSRTGDAETQYF
TRBV6-5	TRBD1	NA	TRBJ1-2	TGTGCCAGCAGGAGACAGGGGGGTAACTATGGCTACACCTTC	CASRRQGGNYGYTF
TRBV7-9	TRBD1	NA	TRBJ1-1	TGTGCCAGCAGCCCGCCCGGGACAGGGTCTGCTTTCTTT	CASSPPGTGSAFF
TRBV18	NA	NA	TRBJ1-6	TGTGCCAGCTCACCACCATCAGGATTGGATTCACCCCTCCACTTT	CASSPPSGLDSPLHF
TRBV28	TRBD1	NA	TRBJ1-6	TGTGCCAGCAGTAAGACGACAGGGGGCACGTCACCCCTCCACTTT	CASSKTTGGTSPLHF
TRBV6-6	NA	NA	TRBJ1-3	TGTGCCAGCAGTCGACAGTTAGTCTCTGGAAACACCATATATTTT	CASSRQLVSGNTIYF
TRBV9	NA	few	TRBJ2-7	TGTGCCAGCAGCGTAGGGGGGCGTTACGAGCAGTACTTC	CASSVGGRYEQYF
TRBV5-1	NA	NA	TRBJ1-4	TGCGCCAGCAGCTTGACACAGGGAGGGCGTAGTGAAAAACTGTTTTTT	CASSLTQGGRSEKLFF